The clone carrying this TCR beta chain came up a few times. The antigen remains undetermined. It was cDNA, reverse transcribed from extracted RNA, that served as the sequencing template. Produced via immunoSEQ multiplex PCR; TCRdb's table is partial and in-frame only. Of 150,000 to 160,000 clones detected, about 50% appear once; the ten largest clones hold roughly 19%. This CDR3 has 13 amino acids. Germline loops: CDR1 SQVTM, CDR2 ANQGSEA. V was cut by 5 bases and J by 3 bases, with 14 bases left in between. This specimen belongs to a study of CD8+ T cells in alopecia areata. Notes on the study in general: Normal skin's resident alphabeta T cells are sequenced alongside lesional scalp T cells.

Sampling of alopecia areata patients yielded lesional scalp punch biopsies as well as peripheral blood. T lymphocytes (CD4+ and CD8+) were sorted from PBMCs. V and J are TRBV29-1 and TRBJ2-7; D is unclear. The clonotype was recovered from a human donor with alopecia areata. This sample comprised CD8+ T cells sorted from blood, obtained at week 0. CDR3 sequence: CSVQSPNSYEQYF. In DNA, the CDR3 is TGCAGCGTTCAGAGCCCAAACAGCTACGAGCAGTACTTC.